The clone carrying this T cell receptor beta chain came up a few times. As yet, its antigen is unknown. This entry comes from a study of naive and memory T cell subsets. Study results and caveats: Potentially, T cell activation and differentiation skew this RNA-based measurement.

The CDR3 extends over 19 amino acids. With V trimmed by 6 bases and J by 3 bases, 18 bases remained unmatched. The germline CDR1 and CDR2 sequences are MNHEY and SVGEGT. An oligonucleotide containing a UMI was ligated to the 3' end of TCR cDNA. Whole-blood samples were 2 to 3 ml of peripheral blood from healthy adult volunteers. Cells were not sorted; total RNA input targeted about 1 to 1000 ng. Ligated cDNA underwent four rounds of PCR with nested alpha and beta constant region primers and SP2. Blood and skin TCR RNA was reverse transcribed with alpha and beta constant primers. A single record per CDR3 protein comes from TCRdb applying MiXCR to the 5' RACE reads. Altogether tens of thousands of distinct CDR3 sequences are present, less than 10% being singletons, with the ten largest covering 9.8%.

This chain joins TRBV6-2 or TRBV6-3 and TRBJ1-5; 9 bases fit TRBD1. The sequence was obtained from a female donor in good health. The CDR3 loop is CASSRRTTRDRAYNQPQHF. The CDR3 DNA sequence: TGTGCCAGCAGCCGTCGAACAACAAGGGACAGGGCTTACAATCAGCCCCAGCATTTT.